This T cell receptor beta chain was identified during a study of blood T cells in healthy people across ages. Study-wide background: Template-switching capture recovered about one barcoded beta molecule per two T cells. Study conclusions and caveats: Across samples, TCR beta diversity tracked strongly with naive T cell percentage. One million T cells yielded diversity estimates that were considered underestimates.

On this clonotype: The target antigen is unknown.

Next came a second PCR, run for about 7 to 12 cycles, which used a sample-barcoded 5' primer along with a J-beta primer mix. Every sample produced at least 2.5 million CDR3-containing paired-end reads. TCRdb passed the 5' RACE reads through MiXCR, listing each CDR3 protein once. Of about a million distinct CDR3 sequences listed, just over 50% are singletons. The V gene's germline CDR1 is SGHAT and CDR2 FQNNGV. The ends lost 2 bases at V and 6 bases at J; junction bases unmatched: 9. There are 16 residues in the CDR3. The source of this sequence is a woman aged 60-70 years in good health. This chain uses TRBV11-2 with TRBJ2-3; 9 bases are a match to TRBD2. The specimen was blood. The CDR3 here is CASSLLLAGEGDTQYF. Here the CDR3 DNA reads TGTGCCAGCAGCTTACTGTTAGCGGGAGAGGGGGATACGCAGTATTTT.